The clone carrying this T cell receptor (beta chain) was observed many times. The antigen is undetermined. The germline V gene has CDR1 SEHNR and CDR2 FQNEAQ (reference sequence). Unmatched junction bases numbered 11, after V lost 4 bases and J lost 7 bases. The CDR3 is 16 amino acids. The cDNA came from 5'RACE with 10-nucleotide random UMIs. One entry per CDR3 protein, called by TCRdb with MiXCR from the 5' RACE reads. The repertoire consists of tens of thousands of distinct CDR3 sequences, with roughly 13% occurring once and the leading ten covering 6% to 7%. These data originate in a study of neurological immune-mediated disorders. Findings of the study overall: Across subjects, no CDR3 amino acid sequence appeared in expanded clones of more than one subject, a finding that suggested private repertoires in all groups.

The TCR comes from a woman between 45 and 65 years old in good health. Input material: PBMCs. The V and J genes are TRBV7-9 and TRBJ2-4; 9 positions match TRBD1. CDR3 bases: TGTGCCAGCAGCTCTGGAACAGGGGGCTCACGGAACATTCAGTACTTC. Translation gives CASSSGTGGSRNIQYF. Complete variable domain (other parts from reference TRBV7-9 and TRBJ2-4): DTGVSQNPRHKITKRGQNVTFRCDPISEHNRLYWYRQTLGQGPEFLTYFQNEAQLEKSRLLSDRFSAERPKGSFSTLEIQRTEQGDSAMYLCASSSGTGGSRNIQYFGAGTRLSVL.